The 24 T cell receptor beta chains listed next were all sequenced from one sample in a study of patients and donors after allogeneic stem cell transplantation. TCRdb ran MiXCR on the RT-PCR reads and lists one entry per CDR3 protein. The sample yields fewer than 75,000 distinct CDR3 sequences, about an eighth seen once. The sequencing sample was made of blood, either unsorted or a sorted T cell fraction (not recorded which). The receptors shown here come from a human donor who was either an allogeneic HSCT recipient or a stem cell or donor lymphocyte infusion donor (not recorded which). It is not recorded whose cells these are; they may come from a transplant donor.

This clonotype was counted only a few times. The chain is built from TRBV2 and TRBJ1-2; D not certain. V shed 0 bases and J shed 4 bases, with 24 bases lying between them. Germline CDR1 reads SNHLY; CDR2 reads FYNNEI. This CDR3 spans 19 amino acids. The CDR3 sequence is CASSEAEYPLTEAAYGYTF. DNA of the CDR3: TGTGCCAGCAGTGAAGCGGAATATCCTTTGACCGAAGCAGCCTATGGCTACACCTTC.

On this clonotype itself: This may come from a read error, since a much larger clone is one base off. J is TRBJ1-5 and V is TRBV12-3 or TRBV12-4, with D tentatively TRBD1 (6 bases). CDR3 length equals 16 residues. The germline V and J ends were trimmed by 3 bases and 0 bases, with 12 bases remaining between them. DNA for the CDR3: TGTGCCAGCAGTTTTGGGGGGCGTTATAGCAATCAGCCCCAGCATTTT. It encodes CASSFGGRYSNQPQHF.

This clonotype counts as medium-sized (0.01 to 0.1%). V usage is TRBV29-1 and J usage is TRBJ2-7, with 7 nucleotides matching TRBD1. V gave up 2 bases and J gave up 2 bases; unmatched junction bases: 3. Germline values: CDR1 SQVTM, CDR2 ANQGSEA. CDR3 length: 13 amino acids. Written as DNA, the CDR3 is TGCAGCGTTGAAAGGGACAGCACCTACGAGCAGTACTTC. Translated: CSVERDSTYEQYF.

This clonotype was seen at least ten times. The rearrangement uses TRBV24-1 and TRBJ2-1; D assignment may be TRBD1 or TRBD2 (6 bases each). V was trimmed by 2 bases and J by 0 bases, leaving 22 bases between them. Germline lookup yields CDR1 KGHDR and CDR2 SFDVKD. The CDR3 consists of 20 residues. CDR3 loop: CATSDSSKGGKWSSYNEQFF. The CDR3 nucleotides read TGTGCCACCAGTGATTCTTCGAAGGGGGGTAAATGGAGCTCCTACAATGAGCAGTTCTTC.

This clonotype has just a few counts. This chain connects TRBV5-1 to TRBJ2-1; 8 bases agree with TRBD1. CDR3 length: 13 amino acids. J gave up 10 bases and V 8 bases, and 11 bases lay outside the gene matches. Germline CDR1 is SGHRS and CDR2 is YFSETQ. This chain's CDR3 is CASNLQRQGEQFF. The DNA of the CDR3 is TGCGCCAGTAACCTACAAAGACAGGGGGAGCAGTTCTTC.

This clonotype was counted a few times. The chain couples TRBV7-6 to TRBJ2-7; 10 bases match TRBD2. CDR1 is SGHVS, CDR2 FNYEAQ, per germline. This CDR3 has 14 residues. The V segment lost 5 bases and the J segment 4 bases; nucleotides outside the gene matches: 5. For the CDR3, the DNA is TGTGCCAGCAGCCCTAGCGGGAGAGGGTACGAGCAGTACTTC. Its translation: CASSPSGRGYEQYF.

The gene calls are TRBV11-2 and TRBJ2-5, with 11 positions matching TRBD2. This CDR3 contains 16 residues. The junction had 10 bases not matched to a gene; V was cut back by 5 bases and J by 5 bases. Looked up from germline, CDR1 is SGHAT and CDR2 is FQNNGV. As DNA, the CDR3 is TGTGCCAGCAGCATGACTAGCGGGATAGTGGCGGAGACCCAGTACTTC. Translation gives CASSMTSGIVAETQYF.

This clonotype was picked up many times. V gene TRBV7-9 combines with J gene TRBJ1-2; a weak D match, TRBD1 (6 bases). Germline lookup yields CDR1 SEHNR and CDR2 FQNEAQ (reference sequence). The CDR3 loop spans 11 amino acids. Trimming removed 5 bases at V and 7 bases at J, with 8 bases between. Here the CDR3 reads CASSRQAGYTF. CDR3 nucleotides: TGTGCCAGCAGCAGACAGGCTGGCTACACCTTC.

This clonotype was detected a few times. J is TRBJ2-3 and V is TRBV27, with TRBD2 matching over 9 bases. Germline-derived CDR1 and CDR2 are MNHEY and SMNVEV (reference sequence). This CDR3 region has 18 residues. V lost 7 bases to trimming and J lost 0 bases; unmatched junction nucleotides: 14. The CDR3 reads CASNRGLAGTLSTDTQYF. The CDR3 DNA reads as TGTGCCAGCAACCGCGGGCTAGCGGGAACCCTCAGCACAGATACGCAGTATTTT.

This clonotype was picked up a small number of times. The chain carries TRBV4-1 and TRBJ2-5; D unclear. Between the trimmed V and J ends, which lost 0 bases and 3 bases, there was a span of 11 bases. Germline CDR1 and CDR2: MGHRA and YSYEKL. This CDR3 contains 15 residues. CDR3 in DNA: TGCGCCAGCAGCCAAGATAGAACATTCGAAGAGACCCAGTACTTC. Translating gives CASSQDRTFEETQYF.

The V and J genes are TRBV5-1 and TRBJ2-3, with 7 bases identical to TRBD2. There are 14 residues in the CDR3. Germline values: CDR1 SGHRS, CDR2 YFSETQ. After removal of 4 bases from V and 6 bases from J, the junction contained 8 bases not matched to a gene. Here the CDR3 DNA reads TGCGCCAGCAGCGAGCGGGGTGGCCGTGATACGCAGTATTTT. Residues: CASSERGGRDTQYF.

The chain combines TRBV5-1 with TRBJ2-2; D is possibly TRBD2 (6 bases). Deletions cut 4 bases from V and 0 bases from J, with 13 bases between. The CDR3 is 16 amino acids. Germline V lookup: CDR1 SGHRS, CDR2 YFSETQ. The chain's CDR3 is CASSVEGQANTGELFF. Here the CDR3 DNA reads TGCGCCAGCAGCGTGGAGGGTCAGGCGAACACCGGGGAGCTGTTTTTT.

This clonotype was picked up a small number of times. This chain connects TRBV7-6 to TRBJ2-7, with D unresolved. Between the trimmed V and J ends, which lost 1 base and 4 bases, there was a span of 8 bases. The V gene's germline CDR1 is SGHVS and CDR2 FNYEAQ. The CDR3 consists of 13 residues. The CDR3 DNA reads as TGTGCCAGCAGCTTAGAGAGCAGGTACGAGCAGTACTTC. It specifies CASSLESRYEQYF.

This sequence joins TRBV12-3 or TRBV12-4 and TRBJ2-5, with TRBD1 as a possible D gene (5 bases). V was cut by 6 bases and J by 5 bases, with 22 bases left in between. This CDR3 spans 16 amino acids. In DNA form, the CDR3 reads TGTGCCAGCAGAGGGGCCTTCCCCGCCCAGGAGGAGACCCAGTACTTC. It encodes CASRGAFPAQEETQYF.

This clonotype occurred many times. V is TRBV4-1 and J is TRBJ1-4, with TRBD1 matching 8 bases. Germline V CDR1 and CDR2: MGHRA, YSYEKL. The CDR3 has 16 amino acids. Unmatched junction bases numbered 6, after V lost 4 bases and J lost 2 bases. For the CDR3, the DNA is TGCGCCAGCAGCCGAGAGAGGACAGGGACTAATGAAAAACTGTTTTTT. It codes for CASSRERTGTNEKLFF.

This clonotype has a count of ten or more. The chain employs TRBV29-1 and TRBJ1-2; D uncertain. V was pared by 6 bases and J by 6 bases, with 8 bases between. The CDR3 runs to 10 residues. CDR1 is SQVTM, CDR2 ANQGSEA, per germline. The CDR3 loop is CSVPHNGYTF. The CDR3 nucleotides read TGCAGCGTCCCCCATAATGGCTACACCTTC.

V usage is TRBV6-4 and J usage is TRBJ2-1; 8 bases map to TRBD2. Per germline, CDR1 MRHNA and CDR2 SNTAGT. This CDR3 contains 15 residues. V shed 2 bases and J 0 bases; nucleotides not matched to a gene: 0. The CDR3 DNA is TGTGCCAGCAGTGACAGCGGGAGCTCCTACAATGAGCAGTTCTTC. Encoded protein: CASSDSGSSYNEQFF.

The table lists this clonotype with many counts. V is TRBV6-5 and J is TRBJ1-1, with D maybe TRBD1 (5 bases). Germline assignment: CDR1 MNHEY and CDR2 SVGAGI. This CDR3 is built from 14 residues. Trimming cost V 2 bases and J 2 bases, with 9 bases left between them. CDR3 nucleotides: TGTGCCAGCAGTTACAGGGGAAGCAACACTGAAGCTTTCTTT. Translation gives CASSYRGSNTEAFF.

The chain combines TRBV10-2 with TRBJ2-3; D gene uncertain. The V gene's germline CDR1 is WSHSY and CDR2 SAAADI. Trimming took off 4 bases at V and 0 bases at J, with 11 bases between the two ends. CDR3 size: 15 residues. CDR3 protein: CASSVDGPSTDTQYF. DNA of the CDR3: TGCGCCAGCAGTGTGGACGGGCCCAGCACAGATACGCAGTATTTT.

This clonotype has ten or more counts. J is TRBJ1-5 and V is TRBV24-1; 8 bases align to TRBD1. The CDR3 spans 18 residues. Germline V gives CDR1 KGHDR, CDR2 SFDVKD. Losses at the gene ends were 4 bases for V and 2 bases for J; bases not matched to a gene: 12. CDR3: CATSEKAGGNNGNQPQHF. CDR3 DNA sequence: TGTGCCACCAGTGAAAAGGCAGGGGGCAACAATGGCAATCAGCCCCAGCATTTT.

In its sample, this clonotype was seen once. This chain uses TRBV3-1 with TRBJ2-2, with 7 bases lining up with TRBD1. J lost 0 bases, V lost 1 base, and 2 bases had no gene match. Germline CDR1 LGHDT, CDR2 YNNKEL (reference sequence). The CDR3 extends over 16 amino acids. CDR3 nucleotide sequence: TGTGCCAGCAGCCAAGGACAGGGCGCGAACACCGGGGAGCTGTTTTTT. Its translation is CASSQGQGANTGELFF.

This clonotype was seen many times. V usage is TRBV27 and J usage is TRBJ2-7, with D perhaps assigned TRBD1 or TRBD2 (6 bases each). The CDR3 spans 14 residues. The V gene's germline CDR1 is MNHEY and CDR2 SMNVEV (reference sequence). Trimming removed 3 bases from V and 2 bases from J, with 11 bases in between. The CDR3 DNA reads as TGTGCCAGCAGTTTGGGCGGGACACCCTACGAGCAGTACTTC. It yields the protein CASSLGGTPYEQYF.

This sequence joins TRBV29-1 and TRBJ2-2; D gene unclear. V lost 6 bases, J lost 8 bases, and 22 bases lay in between. Germline values: CDR1 SQVTM, CDR2 ANQGSEA. There are 15 residues in the CDR3. CDR3 residues: CSVARAIVPGGELFF. CDR3 bases: TGCAGCGTCGCCCGGGCCATAGTCCCAGGAGGGGAGCTGTTTTTT.

This clonotype appeared many times. The V and J genes are TRBV10-3 and TRBJ1-2; no clear D gene. Germline V gene sequence: CDR1 ENHRY, CDR2 SYGVKD. The CDR3 is 12 amino acids. V gave up 0 bases and J gave up 2 bases, with 1 base separating them. CDR3 residues: CAISESNYGYTF. The CDR3 nucleotides read TGTGCCATCAGTGAGTCCAACTATGGCTACACCTTC.